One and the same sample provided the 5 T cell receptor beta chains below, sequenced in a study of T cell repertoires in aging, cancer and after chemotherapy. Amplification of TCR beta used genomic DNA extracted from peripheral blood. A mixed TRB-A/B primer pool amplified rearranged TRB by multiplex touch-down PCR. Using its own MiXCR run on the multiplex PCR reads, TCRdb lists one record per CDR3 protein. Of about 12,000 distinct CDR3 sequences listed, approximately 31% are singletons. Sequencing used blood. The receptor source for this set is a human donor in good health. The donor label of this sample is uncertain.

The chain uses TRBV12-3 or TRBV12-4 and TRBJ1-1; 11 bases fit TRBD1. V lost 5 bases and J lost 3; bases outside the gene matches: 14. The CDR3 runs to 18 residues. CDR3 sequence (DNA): TGTGCCAGCAGTCGGAGATTACGGACAGGGGGCGCGGACACTGAAGCTTTCTTT. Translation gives CASSRRLRTGGADTEAFF.

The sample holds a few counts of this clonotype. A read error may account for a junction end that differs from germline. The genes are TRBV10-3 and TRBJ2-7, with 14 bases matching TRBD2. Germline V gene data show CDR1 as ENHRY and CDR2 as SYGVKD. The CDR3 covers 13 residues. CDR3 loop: CAISDGLAGGQGF. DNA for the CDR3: TGTGCCATCAGTGACGGACTAGCGGGGGGTCAGGGCTTC.

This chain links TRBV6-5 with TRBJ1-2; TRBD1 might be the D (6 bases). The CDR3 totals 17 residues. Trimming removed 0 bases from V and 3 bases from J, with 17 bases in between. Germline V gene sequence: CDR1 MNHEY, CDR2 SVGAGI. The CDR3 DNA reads TGTGCCAGCAGTTACTCACTCACAAGGGGGACCCACTATGGCTACACCTTC. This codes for CASSYSLTRGTHYGYTF.

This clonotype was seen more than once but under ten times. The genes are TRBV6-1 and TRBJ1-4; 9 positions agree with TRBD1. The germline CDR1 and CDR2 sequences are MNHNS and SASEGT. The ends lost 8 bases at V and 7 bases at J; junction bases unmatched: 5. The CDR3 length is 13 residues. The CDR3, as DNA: TGTGCCAGCTCGGGACAGGGAAGTGAAAAACTGTTTTTT. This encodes CASSGQGSEKLFF.

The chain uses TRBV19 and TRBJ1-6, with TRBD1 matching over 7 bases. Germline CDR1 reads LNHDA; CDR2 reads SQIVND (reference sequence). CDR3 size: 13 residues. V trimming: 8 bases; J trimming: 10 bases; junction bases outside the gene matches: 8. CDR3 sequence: CASETGVGSPLHF. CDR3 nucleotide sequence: TGTGCCAGTGAAACAGGGGTTGGCTCACCCCTCCACTTT.